This T cell receptor (beta chain) stems from a study of T-cell reconstitution after alpha-beta-depleted transplantation in children. This clonotype was seen repeatedly, ten times or more. Its antigen is still unknown. During its preparation, the TCRbeta library received unique molecular identifiers. TCRdb itself ran the PCR reads through MiXCR, one entry per CDR3 protein. The profile shows about 160,000 distinct CDR3 sequences, 8.5% to 14% of them singletons. Study-level points and caveats: There were reportedly several hundred expanded graft clones from which alpha-beta T cells came about two months after transplant.

Sequencing used PBMCs, obtained before TCRalphabeta/CD19-depleted stem cell transplant. The clonotype originates from a boy younger than 10 with acute myeloid leukemia, due to receive a stem cell transplant.

The CDR3 bases are TGTGCCAGCAGTTTCGGGCTAGCGAACGGGGAGCTGTTTTTT. Its protein is CASSFGLANGELFF. The chain joins TRBV27 to TRBJ2-2; TRBD2 is a possible D gene (6 bases). V dropped 3 bases and J dropped 7 bases, with 12 bases sitting between them. This CDR3 spans 14 amino acids. In germline, CDR1 is MNHEY, CDR2 SMNVEV (reference sequence).